The 9 T cell receptor beta chains given below trace back to one sample, sequenced in a study of T cell responses to AZD1222 COVID-19 vaccine. TCRdb's table, derived via immunoSEQ multiplex PCR, lists solely in-frame clones and lacks some. The sample lists about 110,000 clones; about 86% were seen once. Sequencing used peripheral blood, obtained on day 0 of AZD1222 vaccination. The receptors derive from an adult in good health.

The chain uses TRBV12-3 or TRBV12-4 and TRBJ2-4, with TRBD1 matching 7 bases. The ends lost 6 bases at V and 8 bases at J; junction bases unmatched: 7. This CDR3 has 13 residues. DNA for the CDR3: TGTGCCAGCAGCACCGGGACAGCTGACATTCAGTACTTC. Translated, it gives CASSTGTADIQYF.

There are many counts of this clone. The V gene is TRBV4-2, the J gene TRBJ1-3; the D is unclear. Germline V gene sequence: CDR1 LGHNA, CDR2 YNFKEQ. V gave up 1 base and J gave up 8 bases, with 12 bases separating them. The length of the CDR3 is 14 residues. The CDR3 region has the DNA TGTGCCAGCAGCCAAGCACTACCTAGGGACACCATATATTTT. Protein product: CASSQALPRDTIYF.

J is TRBJ1-2 and V is TRBV3-1 (or the pseudogene TRBV3-2); D is unclear. The germline V and J ends were trimmed by 2 bases and 7 bases, with 8 bases remaining between them. Germline V CDR1 and CDR2: LGHDT, YNNKEL (reference sequence). The CDR3 consists of 12 residues. CDR3 sequence reads: CASSQWARGYTF. Written as DNA, the CDR3 is TGTGCCAGCAGCCAATGGGCTCGTGGCTACACCTTC.

This clone was detected only once. This chain links TRBV7-3 with TRBJ2-3, with 7 bases lining up with TRBD2. This CDR3 contains 16 residues. In germline, CDR1 is SGHTA, CDR2 FQGTGA. J lost 2 bases, V lost 0 bases, and 5 bases had no gene match. The CDR3 DNA reads TGTGCCAGCAGCTTAACGCCTAGCGGAAACACAGATACGCAGTATTTT. This gives the protein CASSLTPSGNTDTQYF.

The chain joins TRBV19 to TRBJ1-2; 8 bases align to TRBD1. Germline lookup yields CDR1 LNHDA and CDR2 SQIVND (reference sequence). V shed 1 base, J shed 7 bases, and the junction held 2 bases outside the gene matches. This CDR3 spans 13 amino acids. Here the CDR3 DNA reads TGTGCCAGTAGTATAGTGGACAGGGCTGGCTACACCTTC. It translates to CASSIVDRAGYTF.

This chain connects TRBV4-1 to TRBJ1-2, with D possibly matching TRBD1 (5 bases). The CDR3 covers 13 residues. The V gene's germline CDR1 is MGHRA and CDR2 YSYEKL. V lost 4 bases, J lost 4 bases, and 10 bases lay in between. The CDR3 coding sequence is TGCGCCAGCAGCCCCAGGGCGCTCTATGGCTACACCTTC. Residues: CASSPRALYGYTF.

The chain recombines TRBV6-5 with TRBJ2-1, with no clear D. Germline V CDR1 and CDR2: MNHEY, SVGAGI. CDR3 length: 15 amino acids. V was cut by 0 bases and J by 4 bases, with 10 bases left in between. The CDR3 loop reads CASSYSPGEYNEQFF. CDR3 nucleotides: TGTGCCAGCAGTTACTCGCCAGGCGAGTACAATGAGCAGTTCTTC.

Only one count was recorded for this clone. CDR3 sequence (DNA): TGTGCCAGCTCGGCCCGGGGGGGCCGTGATACGCAGTATTTT. Translation: CASSARGGRDTQYF. This chain links TRBV5-4 with TRBJ2-3, with TRBD2 matching 8 bases. V trimming: 7 bases; J trimming: 6 bases; junction bases outside the gene matches: 10. This CDR3 is built from 14 residues. CDR1 is SGHNT and CDR2 is YYREEE in the germline V gene (reference sequence).

V usage is TRBV5-4 and J usage is TRBJ2-3; no reliable D call. V gave up 2 bases and J gave up 2 bases, with 9 bases separating them. The CDR3 length is 14 residues. Germline-derived CDR1 and CDR2 are SGHNT and YYREEE (reference sequence). The CDR3 DNA reads TGTGCCAGCAGCTTAAGGGAATTCACAGATACGCAGTATTTT. Protein product: CASSLREFTDTQYF.